The entry below describes one T cell receptor beta chain. Terminally differentiated effector memory CD45RA+ cells were excluded by CCR7 positive selection of CD45RO-negative cells. The study drew all its donors from Caucasian adults living in Nashville, Tennessee. The sample is drawn from a study of shared clonotypes between healthy human individuals. The germline CDR1 and CDR2 sequences are SGHTA and FQGNSA. This CDR3 has 17 amino acids. J gave up 4 bases and V 5 bases, and 8 bases lay outside the gene matches. Repertoires were generated with immunoSEQ multiplex PCR, while TCRdb's copy carries only in-frame clones and drops some. The data hold roughly 2.1 million clones, with under 95% observed a single time.

This clonotype was obtained from a man aged 18 to 29 in good health. Some clones in this sample may be carry-over from other donors' samples. The rearrangement joins TRBV7-2 to TRBJ2-5; 15 bases fit TRBD2. The specimen was naive CD8+ T cells from PBMCs. The chain's CDR3 is CASSPGLAGGPIETQYF. CDR3 coding DNA: TGTGCCAGCAGCCCCGGACTAGCGGGAGGGCCGATAGAGACCCAGTACTTC.